This is a list of T cell receptor beta chains from one sample in a study of regulatory T cells in long-lasting Graves disease. MiXCR, applied by TCRdb to the multiplex PCR reads, yields one record per CDR3 protein. This table holds roughly 610,000 distinct CDR3 sequences, about 15% found once. These data were likewise used in another study, on T cells in Graves' hyperthyroidism and ophthalmopathy.

The sequencing here drew on peripheral blood mononuclear cells (PBMCs), taken at new diagnosis, from a patient treated with antithyroid drugs. The receptors were gathered from a man between 18 and 29 years old with Graves disease. Both conserved end residues are part of each CDR3. A D gene is named only where the DNA matches it firmly. A clone size is listed for some rows: how often the clone was seen (once, few, many), or a class if it is expanded.

V gene	D gene	clone size	J gene	CDR3 protein	CDR3 DNA
TRBV27	.	.	TRBJ2-1	CASSFEQGYNEQFF	TGTGCCAGCAGTTTCGAACAGGGCTACAATGAGCAGTTCTTC
TRBV5-4	.	few	TRBJ1-1	CASSSWVSVNTEAFF	TGTGCCAGCAGCTCCTGGGTGTCGGTAAACACTGAAGCTTTCTTT
TRBV20-1	.	.	TRBJ1-4	CSVVVREKLFF	TGCAGCGTTGTTGTTCGTGAAAAACTGTTTTTT
TRBV28	.	many	TRBJ2-7	CASRDLGESYEQYF	TGTGCCAGCAGAGATTTGGGGGAGTCCTACGAGCAGTACTTC
TRBV12-3/TRBV12-4	TRBD1	.	TRBJ2-1	CASSFRGPEQFF	TGTGCCAGCAGTTTCAGGGGGCCTGAGCAGTTCTTC
TRBV20-1	.	.	TRBJ1-4	CSARDHATNEKLFF	TGCAGTGCTAGAGATCATGCAACTAATGAAAAACTGTTTTTT
TRBV20-1	.	.	TRBJ1-5	CSALQPTQPQHF	TGCAGTGCTTTGCAGCCAACTCAGCCCCAGCATTTT
TRBV19	TRBD1	.	TRBJ1-1	CASRGSRQGDTEAFF	TGTGCCAGTAGGGGTAGTCGACAGGGGGACACTGAAGCTTTCTTT
TRBV5-1	TRBD2	few	TRBJ2-1	CASRLLAASPQAEQFF	TGCGCCAGCAGATTACTAGCGGCTAGCCCACAGGCGGAGCAGTTCTTC
TRBV7-6	.	few	TRBJ2-3	CASSPHPASDTQYF	TGTGCCAGCAGCCCCCACCCTGCATCCGATACGCAGTATTTT
TRBV20-1	TRBD1	many	TRBJ1-4	CSVGTGNEKLFF	TGCAGTGTGGGGACAGGCAATGAAAAACTGTTTTTT
TRBV5-1	.	once	TRBJ2-7	CASSLGQPGAGNNLSF	TGCGCCAGCAGCTTGGGTCAGCCCGGCGCCGGTAACAATCTTAGCTTC
TRBV28	.	many	TRBJ1-2	CASSDNVRSGYTF	TGTGCCAGCAGCGATAACGTTAGGTCTGGCTACACCTTC